This TCR beta chain was sequenced for a study of beta chain features in type 1 diabetes. The wider study: In age, gender and cell yields, patients were similar to healthy donors.

It was one heparinised blood draw, averaging about 116 mL, that each donor gave. Without exception, sorted populations had purity beyond 95%. Sequencing targeted expressed TCRB transcripts, as all isolated RNA had been reverse transcribed. Profiled with immunoSEQ multiplex PCR; TCRdb holds only in-frame clones, not every one. In the table there are 38,000 or so clones, approximately 60% of which are singletons. The germline V gene encodes CDR1 SGHDT and CDR2 YYEEEE. This CDR3 contains 14 residues. Trimming cost V 1 base and J 5 bases; bases outside gene matches: 5. Whole-study results and caveats: Researchers could not determine here whether HLA type influences TCRB rearrangement.

Concerning this clone itself: The antigen remains undetermined.

Sequencing input: Tregs from blood. This TCR was sampled from a woman in her twenties or thirties in good health. V is TRBV5-6 and J is TRBJ1-2; 7 positions match TRBD1. In nucleotides, the CDR3 is TGTGCCAGCAGCTTGTACGAGACAGGGTATGGCTACACCTTC. Encoded protein: CASSLYETGYGYTF.